This TCR beta chain came from a study of blood T cell repertoires in COVID-19. At the level of the study: Samples came from the United States, Italy and Spain, spanning acute and convalescent COVID-19. The analysed material was cDNA or gDNA that came from T cells, B-cell-depleted T cells, or PBMCs.

Only in-frame clones appear in the TCRdb table, and some are missing; sequencing was by immunoSEQ multiplex PCR. The data show around 280,000 clones, under 90% seen once. Enrollment of patients from Seattle took place during active infection, with longitudinal follow-up. The CDR3 contains 16 residues. CDR1 and CDR2 from the germline V gene are KGHDR and SFDVKD. V shed 3 bases, J shed 5 bases, and the junction held 6 bases outside the gene matches. The chain links TRBV24-1 to TRBJ2-1, with 10 nucleotides matching TRBD2. This TCR was sampled from a woman between 25 and 40 years old with COVID-19, enrolled during active disease. The sequencing sample was made of peripheral blood. Here the CDR3 reads CATSDPSGGGNNEQFF. The DNA of the CDR3 is TGTGCCACCAGTGATCCCAGCGGGGGGGGGAACAATGAGCAGTTCTTC.